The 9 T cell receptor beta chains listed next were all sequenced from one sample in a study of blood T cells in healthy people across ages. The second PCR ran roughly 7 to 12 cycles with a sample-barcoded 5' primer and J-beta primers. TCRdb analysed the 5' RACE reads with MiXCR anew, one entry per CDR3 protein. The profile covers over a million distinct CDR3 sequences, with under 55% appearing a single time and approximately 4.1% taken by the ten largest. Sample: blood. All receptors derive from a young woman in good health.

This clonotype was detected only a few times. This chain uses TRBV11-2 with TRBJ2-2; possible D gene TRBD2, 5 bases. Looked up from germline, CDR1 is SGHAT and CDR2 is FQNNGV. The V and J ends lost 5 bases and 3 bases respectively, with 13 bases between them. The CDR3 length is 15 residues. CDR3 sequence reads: CASSVRTRHTGELFF. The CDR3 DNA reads TGTGCCAGCAGCGTCCGCACTAGACACACCGGGGAGCTGTTTTTT.

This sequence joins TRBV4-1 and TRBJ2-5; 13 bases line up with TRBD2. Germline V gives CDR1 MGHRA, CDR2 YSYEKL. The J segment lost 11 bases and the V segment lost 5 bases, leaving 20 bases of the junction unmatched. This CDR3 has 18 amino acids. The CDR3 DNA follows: TGCGCCAGCAGCTCCCGACTAGCGGGGGGCCGGGGGAGGAATGAGCAGTACTTC. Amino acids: CASSSRLAGGRGRNEQYF.

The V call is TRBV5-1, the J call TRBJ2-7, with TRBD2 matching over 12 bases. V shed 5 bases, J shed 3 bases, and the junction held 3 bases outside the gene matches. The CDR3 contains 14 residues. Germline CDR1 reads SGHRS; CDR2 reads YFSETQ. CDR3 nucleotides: TGCGCCAGCAGACAGACTAGCGGGGGCTACGAGCAGTACTTC. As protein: CASRQTSGGYEQYF.

Written as DNA, the CDR3 is TGTGCCAGCAGTTTAGGGTCGTCCTCTGGGGCCAACGTCCTGACTTTC. Its protein is CASSLGSSSGANVLTF. The rearrangement joins TRBV12-3 or TRBV12-4 to TRBJ2-6; no reliable D call. The CDR3 contains 16 residues. Trimming pared 1 base from V and 0 bases from J, leaving 7 bases between.

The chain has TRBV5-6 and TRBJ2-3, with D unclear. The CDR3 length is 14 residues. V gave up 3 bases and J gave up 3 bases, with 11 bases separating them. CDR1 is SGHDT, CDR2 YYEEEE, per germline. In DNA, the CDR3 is TGTGCCAGCAGCTACTTGGGTCGAACAGATACGCAGTATTTT. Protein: CASSYLGRTDTQYF.

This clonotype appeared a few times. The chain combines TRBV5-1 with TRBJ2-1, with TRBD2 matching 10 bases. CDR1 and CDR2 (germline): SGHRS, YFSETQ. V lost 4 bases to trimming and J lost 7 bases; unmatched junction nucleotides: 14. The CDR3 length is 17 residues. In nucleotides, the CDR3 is TGCGCCAGCAGCGAATCGAGGGGACTAGCGTACAAAAATGAGCAGTTCTTC. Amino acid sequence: CASSESRGLAYKNEQFF.

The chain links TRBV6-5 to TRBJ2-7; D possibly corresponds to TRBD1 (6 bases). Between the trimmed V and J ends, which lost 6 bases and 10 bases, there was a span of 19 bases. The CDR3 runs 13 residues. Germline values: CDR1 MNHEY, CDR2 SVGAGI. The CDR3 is CASRMDSQKAQYF. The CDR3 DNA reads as TGTGCCAGCAGAATGGACAGTCAAAAGGCCCAGTACTTC.

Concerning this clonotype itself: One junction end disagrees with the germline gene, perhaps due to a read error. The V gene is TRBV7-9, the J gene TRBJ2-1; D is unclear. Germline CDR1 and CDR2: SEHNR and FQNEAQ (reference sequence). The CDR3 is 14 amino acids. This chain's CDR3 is CASPSIGEYSEQFF. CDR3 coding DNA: TGTGCCAGCCCCTCGATCGGAGAGTACAGTGAGCAGTTCTTC.

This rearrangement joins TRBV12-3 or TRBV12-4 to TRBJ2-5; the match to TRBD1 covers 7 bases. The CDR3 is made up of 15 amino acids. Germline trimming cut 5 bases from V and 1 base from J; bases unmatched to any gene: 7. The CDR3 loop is CASSNMGQIQETQYF. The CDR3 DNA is TGTGCCAGCAGTAATATGGGACAGATCCAAGAGACCCAGTACTTC.